This T cell receptor (beta chain) was sequenced in a study of vaccination and CD4 T cells after COVID-19. Study-level background: Control cultures, each given a CEFX pool, an HIV-1 Nef pool, or no peptide, were included.

With the Oncomine TCR Beta short-read assay, DNA from cultured CD4+ T cells was sequenced. In TCRdb, the PCR reads were re-called with MiXCR into one record per CDR3 protein. Among approximately 11,000 distinct CDR3 sequences, over 50% were seen once, and the ten largest hold roughly 20%. There are a few counts of this clonotype. Its antigen is not identified. There are 15 residues in the CDR3. Germline CDR1 DFQATT, CDR2 SNEGSKA (reference sequence). Trimming removed 0 bases at V and 0 bases at J, with 12 bases between. Specified treatment: 10-day PBMC culture with coronavirus spike peptide pools or control peptides (ViraFEST assay). Using peptide pools, antigen-specific T cells were expanded in ViraFEST before TCRs were sequenced.

Material: CD4+ T cells from blood, cultured in vitro. The receptor's source is a human donor who had recovered from COVID-19. The chain carries TRBV20-1 and TRBJ2-7; TRBD1 might be the D (7 bases). For the CDR3, the DNA is TGCAGTGCTAGAGATCCAGGGGGGAGCTCCTACGAGCAGTACTTC. Translated: CSARDPGGSSYEQYF.